The 5 T cell receptor beta chains below come from one sample, sequenced in a study of Ad26.COV2.S vaccination and SARS-CoV-2 variants. Treatment noted: 15 to 20 received Ad26.COV2.S at low or high dose, single or two shots; five or six received placebo; per-sample allocation not given. Specimens were obtained on day 63 following the first vaccine or placebo injection. The assay was immunoSEQ multiplex PCR, and TCRdb's table has in-frame clones only and misses some. The table includes over 450,000 clones, roughly nine tenths detected once. This sample comprised peripheral blood, obtained in a trial of Ad26.COV2.S vaccine versus placebo. The receptors stem from a person between 18 and 65 years old who received the Ad26.COV2.S COVID-19 vaccine or a placebo.

The J gene is TRBJ1-3, the V gene TRBV5-6, with a tentative D call TRBD1 (5 bases). The germline V gene encodes CDR1 SGHDT and CDR2 YYEEEE. V shed 1 base and J shed 2 bases, with 13 bases lying between them. This CDR3 comprises 16 residues. CDR3 nucleotide sequence: TGTGCCAGCAGCTTGCGAGGGTCAGGGCCTGGAAACACCATATATTTT. This encodes CASSLRGSGPGNTIYF.

The chain combines TRBV9 with TRBJ2-3; either TRBD1 or TRBD2 may supply D (6 bases each). The CDR3 consists of 15 residues. Germline values: CDR1 SGDLS, CDR2 YYNGEE. Trimming cost V 0 bases and J 0 bases, with 8 bases left between them. CDR3 protein: CASSVGRGSTDTQYF. The CDR3 DNA follows: TGTGCCAGCAGCGTAGGGAGGGGGAGCACAGATACGCAGTATTTT.

This clone appeared once. The chain combines TRBV4-2 with TRBJ2-3; TRBD1 aligns across 8 bases. This CDR3 has 17 residues. V gave up 5 bases and J gave up 4 bases; unmatched junction bases: 14. The germline gives CDR1 LGHNA, CDR2 YNFKEQ. The CDR3, as DNA: TGTGCCAGCAGCGCTCGGTCTCATCGACAGGGGCCAGATACGCAGTATTTT. This encodes CASSARSHRQGPDTQYF.

The rearrangement uses TRBV7-7 and TRBJ2-5; 7 nucleotides line up with TRBD2. CDR1 is SSHAT, CDR2 FNYEAQ, per germline (reference sequence). This CDR3 comprises 15 residues. The CDR3 DNA reads as TGTGCTAGCTCGTGGGCTAGCGGTCGAGAAGAGACCCAGTACTTC. This gives the protein CASSWASGREETQYF.

V usage is TRBV5-1 and J usage is TRBJ2-7; 10 nucleotides line up with TRBD2. CDR1 SGHRS and CDR2 YFSETQ come from the germline V gene. The CDR3 consists of 16 residues. The V segment lost 3 bases and the J segment 5 bases; nucleotides outside the gene matches: 11. The CDR3 bases are TGCGCCAGCAGCTCTTCTCTTGGACTAGCGGTAAACGAGCAGTACTTC. Translating it yields CASSSSLGLAVNEQYF.